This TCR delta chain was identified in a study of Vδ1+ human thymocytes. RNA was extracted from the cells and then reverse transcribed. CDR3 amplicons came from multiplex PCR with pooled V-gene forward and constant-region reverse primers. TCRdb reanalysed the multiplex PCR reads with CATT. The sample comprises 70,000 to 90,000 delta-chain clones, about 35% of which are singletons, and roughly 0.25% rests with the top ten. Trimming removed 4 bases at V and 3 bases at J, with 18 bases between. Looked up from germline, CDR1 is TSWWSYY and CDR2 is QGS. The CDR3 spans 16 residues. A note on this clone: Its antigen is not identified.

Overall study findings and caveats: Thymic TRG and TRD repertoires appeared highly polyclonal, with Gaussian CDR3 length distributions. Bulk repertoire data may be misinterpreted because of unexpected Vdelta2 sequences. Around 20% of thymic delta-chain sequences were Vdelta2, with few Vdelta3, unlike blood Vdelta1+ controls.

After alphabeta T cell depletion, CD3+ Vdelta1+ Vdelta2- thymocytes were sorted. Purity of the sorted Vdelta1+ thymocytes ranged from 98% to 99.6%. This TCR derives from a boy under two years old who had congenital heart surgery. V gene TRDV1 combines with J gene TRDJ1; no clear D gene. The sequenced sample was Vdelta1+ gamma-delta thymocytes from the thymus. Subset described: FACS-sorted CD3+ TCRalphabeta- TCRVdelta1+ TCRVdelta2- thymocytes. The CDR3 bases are TGTGCTCTTGGGGCACATTCACACTTCGAGGCCGATAAACTCATCTTT. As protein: CALGAHSHFEADKLIF.